These T cell receptor beta chains were read from a single sample in a study of control samples from healthy donors and cancer patients. The assay was immunoSEQ multiplex PCR, and TCRdb's table has in-frame clones only and misses some. The table records approximately 41,000 clones, around 94% of them present only once. Material: blood. These receptors originate from a man aged 60 to 69 in good health. Each CDR3 is given with its conserved first and last residue. Each record gives: V gene, CDR3 protein.

TRBV18 | CASSPLDLTNTEAFF
TRBV9 | CASSVVRADGYTF
TRBV19 | CASSSGAWNNQPQHF
TRBV20-1 | CSATLDDEQFF
TRBV6-4 | CASGTRANTGELFF
TRBV12-3/TRBV12-4 | CASTTFGYNEQFF
TRBV7-7 | CASSLRLAGSYNEQFF
TRBV30 | CAWSPRQVEAFF
TRBV15 | CATSREGLADNYEQYF
TRBV7-2 | CASSLASRGQNTEAFF
TRBV4-1 | CASSQDSGLAGYNEQFF
TRBV5-4 | CASSSGRGNTIYF
TRBV7-9 | CASSLEDLNSPLHF
TRBV29-1 | CSAGTSVYNEQFF
TRBV27 | CASGELSSGANVLTF
TRBV19 | CASSRRDASHLSSLSTNYGYTF
TRBV5-1 | CASSLATSSVHEQYF
TRBV5-4 | CASSSPGPMADTEAFF
TRBV10-3 | CAISESNVWRSEDTEAFF
TRBV2 | CASSLGNQPQHF
TRBV20-1 | CSASSAGGYEQYF
TRBV14 | CASSHNSGLTSTDTQYF
TRBV4-1 | CASSQGLGLLYEQYF
TRBV5-6 | CASSLTPYGYTF
TRBV9 | CASSVGSRELQETQYF
TRBV29-1 | CSVDPGGGGYTF
TRBV27 | CASSWGVGETQYF
TRBV24-1 | CATSLMGGYEQYF
TRBV21-1 | CASSRGMSSYNSPLHF
TRBV3-1/TRBV3-2 | CASSLTMGLLLGEQYF
TRBV6-1 | CASSEPRGTGRGEKLFF
TRBV7-8 | CASSLNNRGWPQHF
TRBV30 | CAWSGGTGPPYEQYF
TRBV9 | CASSGHGLVGADTQYF
TRBV30 | CAWSVLATNEKLFF
TRBV18 | CASSLQENTEAFF
TRBV11-3 | CASSLEGRTEAFF
TRBV6-5 | CASSPGQFGGYTF
TRBV20-1 | CSATQGTEAFF
TRBV10-2 | CASRLTGSAATEAFF
TRBV18 | CASSPDRTSLLRDEQFF
TRBV28 | CASSHRDSPQETQYF
TRBV12-3/TRBV12-4 | CASRDRANQPQHF
TRBV5-1 | CASSSSTGELFF
TRBV9 | CASSVGLAGALETQYF
TRBV11-2 | CASSSTRVYEQYF
TRBV27 | CASSLWAGVRSYEQYF
TRBV18 | CASFSGTGRETQYF
TRBV18 | CASSPNPTGTLSYEQYF
TRBV7-9 | CASSTPLGYQETQYF
TRBV9 | CASSPLKWTGDGNTIYF
TRBV7-2 | CASSLGGGNTEAFF
TRBV5-1 | CASQTDTDTQYF
TRBV19 | CASEVGGGRSTEAFF
TRBV28 | CGSGQGMSGANVLTF
TRBV10-3 | CAISSGRSWVNTEAFF
TRBV24-1 | CAPARRDRAKDGVYNEQFF
TRBV25-1 | CASSEGGTGGETQYF
TRBV5-1 | CASSTQGVNTEAFF
TRBV30 | CARTSGRTDTQYF